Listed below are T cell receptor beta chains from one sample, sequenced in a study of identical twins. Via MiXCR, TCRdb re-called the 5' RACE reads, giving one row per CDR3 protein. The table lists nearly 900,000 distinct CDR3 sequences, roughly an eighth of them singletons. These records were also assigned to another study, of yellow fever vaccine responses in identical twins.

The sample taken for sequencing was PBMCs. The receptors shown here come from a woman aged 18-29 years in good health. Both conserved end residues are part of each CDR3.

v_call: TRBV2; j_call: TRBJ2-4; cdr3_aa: CASSEGQWLDIQYF
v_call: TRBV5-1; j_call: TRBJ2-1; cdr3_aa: CASSLLGQGNEQFF
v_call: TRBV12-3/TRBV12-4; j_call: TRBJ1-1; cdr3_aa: CASSIGTLNTEAFF
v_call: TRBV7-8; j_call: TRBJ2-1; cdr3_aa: CASSLGLRDRQYNEQFF
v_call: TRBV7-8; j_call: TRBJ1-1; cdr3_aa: CASSLVQANTEAFF
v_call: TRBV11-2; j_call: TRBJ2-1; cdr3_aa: CASSLTSIGNEQFF
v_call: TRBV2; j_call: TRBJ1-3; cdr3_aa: CASEISGNTIYF
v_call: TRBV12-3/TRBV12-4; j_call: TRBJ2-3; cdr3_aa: CASSGIGGSDTQYF
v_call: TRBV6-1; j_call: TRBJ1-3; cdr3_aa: CASSETPWGGNTIYF
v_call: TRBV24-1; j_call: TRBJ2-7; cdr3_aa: CATSDLAGGLNEQYF
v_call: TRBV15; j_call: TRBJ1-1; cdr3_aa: CATSDVLDLNTEAFF
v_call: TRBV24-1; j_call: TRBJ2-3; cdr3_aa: CATSDQLAGVGMGTDTQYF
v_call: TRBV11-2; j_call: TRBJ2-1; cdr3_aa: CASSLVPKGPERNNEQFF
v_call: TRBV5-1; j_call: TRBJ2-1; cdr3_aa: CASSPSPDRGNEQFF
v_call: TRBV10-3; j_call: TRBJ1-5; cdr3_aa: CAIGGNSNQPQHF
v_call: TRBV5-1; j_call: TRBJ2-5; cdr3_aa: CASSLAPEGLAGVETQYF
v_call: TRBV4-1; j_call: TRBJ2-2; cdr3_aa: CASSLGQGVHTGELFF
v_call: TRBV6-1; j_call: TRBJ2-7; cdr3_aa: CASRVGNTYEQYF
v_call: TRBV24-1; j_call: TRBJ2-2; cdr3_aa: CATSDPGSGSPGELFF
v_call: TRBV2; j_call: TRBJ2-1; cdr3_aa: CASSETLAGVYNEQFF
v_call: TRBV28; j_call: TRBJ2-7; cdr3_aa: CASSLGGQAYEQYF
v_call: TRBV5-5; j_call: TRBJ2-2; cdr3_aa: CASSLAGFTGELFF
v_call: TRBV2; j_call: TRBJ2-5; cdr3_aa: CASCWIGKGETQYF
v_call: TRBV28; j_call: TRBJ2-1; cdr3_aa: CASSLLPGGPWDNEQFF